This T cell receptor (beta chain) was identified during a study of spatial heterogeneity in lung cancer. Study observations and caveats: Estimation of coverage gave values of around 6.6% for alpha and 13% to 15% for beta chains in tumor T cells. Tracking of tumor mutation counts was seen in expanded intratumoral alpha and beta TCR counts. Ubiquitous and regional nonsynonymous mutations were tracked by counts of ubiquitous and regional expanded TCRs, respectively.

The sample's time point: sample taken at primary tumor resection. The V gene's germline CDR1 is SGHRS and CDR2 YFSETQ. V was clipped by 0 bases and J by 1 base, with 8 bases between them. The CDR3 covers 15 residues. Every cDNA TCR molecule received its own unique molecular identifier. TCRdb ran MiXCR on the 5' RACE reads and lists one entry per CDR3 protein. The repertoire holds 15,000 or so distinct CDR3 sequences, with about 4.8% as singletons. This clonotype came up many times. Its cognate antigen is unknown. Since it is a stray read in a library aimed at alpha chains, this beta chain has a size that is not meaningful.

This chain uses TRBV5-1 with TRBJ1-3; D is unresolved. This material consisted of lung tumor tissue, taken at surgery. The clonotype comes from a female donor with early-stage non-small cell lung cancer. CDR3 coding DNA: TGCGCCAGCAGCTTGGCTCCGGGGTCTGGAAACACCATATATTTT. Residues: CASSLAPGSGNTIYF.